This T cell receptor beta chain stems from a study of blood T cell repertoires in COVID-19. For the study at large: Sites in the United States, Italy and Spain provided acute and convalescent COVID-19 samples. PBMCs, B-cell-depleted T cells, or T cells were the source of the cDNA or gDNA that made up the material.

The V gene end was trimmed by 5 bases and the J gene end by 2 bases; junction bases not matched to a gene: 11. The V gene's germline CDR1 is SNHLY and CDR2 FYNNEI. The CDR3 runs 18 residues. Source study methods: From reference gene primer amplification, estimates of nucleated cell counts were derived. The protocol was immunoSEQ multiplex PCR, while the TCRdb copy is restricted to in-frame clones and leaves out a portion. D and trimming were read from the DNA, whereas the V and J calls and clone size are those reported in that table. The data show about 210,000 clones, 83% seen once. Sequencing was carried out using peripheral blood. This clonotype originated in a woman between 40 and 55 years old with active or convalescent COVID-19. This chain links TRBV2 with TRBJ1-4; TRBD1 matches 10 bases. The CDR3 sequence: CASSPPGQGSFTNEKLFF. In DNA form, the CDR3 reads TGTGCCAGCAGTCCACCGGGACAGGGGTCTTTTACTAATGAAAAACTGTTTTTT. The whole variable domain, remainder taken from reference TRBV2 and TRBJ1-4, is EPEVTQTPSHQVTQMGQEVILRCVPISNHLYFYWYRQILGQKVEFLVSFYNNEISEKSEIFDDQFSVERPDGSNFTLKIRSTKLEDSAMYFCASSPPGQGSFTNEKLFFGSGTQLSVL.